This T cell receptor (beta chain) was identified in a study of OX40 agonist ivuxolimab in advanced cancers. The study, taken as a whole, reports: At 0.1 to 3.0 mg/kg, CD4+ and CD8+ blood T cells expanded clonally by week 6. CD8+ T cells averaged more expanded clones than CD4+.

Comment on this clone: What it binds is not known.

Sampling of blood occurred at baseline, cycle 4 day 1, and cycle 7 day 1. Clones were sequenced by immunoSEQ multiplex PCR, and TCRdb holds only the in-frame ones, with some missing. The sample yields tens of thousands of clones, approximately 90% seen once. The sequence was collected from an adult with an advanced solid tumor such as melanoma, head and neck, liver or kidney cancer. The sample consisted of CD4+ or CD8+ T cells sorted from blood, taken in a trial of the OX40 agonist ivuxolimab.

The CDR3 reads CASSEALAGVNQETQYF. CDR3 in DNA: TGTGCCAGCAGTGAAGCCCTAGCGGGAGTGAATCAAGAGACCCAGTACTTC. V is TRBV6-1 and J is TRBJ2-5; TRBD2 matches at 10 bases. The CDR3 consists of 17 residues. V dropped 0 bases and J dropped 2; count of bases not matched to a gene: 6. Germline CDR1 reads MNHNS; CDR2 reads SASEGT.